These T cell receptor beta chains were read from a single sample in a study of T cell repertoires in cytomegalovirus infection. TCRdb re-derived calls from the reads in MiXCR, one entry per CDR3 protein. The table lists more than 150,000 distinct CDR3 sequences, roughly a quarter of them singletons, with approximately 11% in the top ten. Sequenced: PBMCs. The receptors here all came from a human donor in good health (CMV status not recorded). Some clones in this sample may be carry-over from other donors' samples. The CDR3 runs from the conserved cysteine through the conserved F or W. The D gene is left open where the match is weak. The listing skips clone size in some rows; elsewhere it reads once, few, many or a size class.

V: TRBV12-3/TRBV12-4
J: TRBJ1-5
D: -
size: few
CDR3: CASSKDSAIGNQPQHF
DNA: TGTGCCAGCAGCAAGGACAGCGCGATAGGCAATCAGCCCCAGCATTTT

V: TRBV20-1
J: TRBJ2-3
D: -
size: few
CDR3: CSASPLATLPDTQYF
DNA: TGCAGTGCTAGTCCGCTGGCTACCTTGCCAGATACGCAGTATTTT

V: TRBV7-2
J: TRBJ1-2
D: -
size: many
CDR3: CASSLRGGEPNYGYTF
DNA: TGTGCCAGCAGCTTAAGGGGGGGAGAGCCTAACTATGGCTACACCTTC

V: TRBV7-3
J: TRBJ2-3
D: TRBD2
size: few
CDR3: CASSHGLAGRTDTQYF
DNA: TGTGCCAGCAGCCACGGACTAGCGGGGCGCACAGATACGCAGTATTTT

V: TRBV7-3
J: TRBJ2-6
D: -
size: few
CDR3: CASSLTLSGANVLTF
DNA: TGTGCCAGCAGCTTAACATTGTCTGGGGCCAACGTCCTGACTTTC

V: TRBV7-3
J: TRBJ1-6
D: -
size: -
CDR3: CASSRTGRNSPLHF
DNA: TGTGCCAGCAGTCGCACAGGGCGGAATTCACCCCTCCACTTT

V: TRBV20-1
J: TRBJ2-5
D: -
size: -
CDR3: CSTDLQETQYF
DNA: TGCAGCACGGACCTTCAAGAGACCCAGTACTTC

V: TRBV7-2
J: TRBJ2-5
D: TRBD2
size: -
CDR3: CASSLVASGVGLETQYF
DNA: TGTGCCAGCAGCTTAGTGGCTAGCGGGGTGGGGTTGGAGACCCAGTACTTC

V: TRBV7-2
J: TRBJ1-6
D: -
size: many
CDR3: CASSPGGPNSPLHF
DNA: TGTGCCAGCAGCCCCGGAGGACCTAATTCACCCCTCCACTTT

V: TRBV28
J: TRBJ1-3
D: TRBD1
size: -
CDR3: CASSYGDSGGNTIYF
DNA: TGTGCCAGCAGTTACGGGGACAGCGGAGGAAACACCATATATTTT

V: TRBV5-4
J: TRBJ1-2
D: TRBD1
size: -
CDR3: CASSRMTGGEVGYTF
DNA: TGTGCCAGCAGCAGAATGACAGGGGGCGAAGTCGGCTACACCTTC

V: TRBV18
J: TRBJ2-1
D: TRBD2
size: few
CDR3: CASSSRDYSNEQFF
DNA: TGTGCCAGCTCCTCCCGGGACTACTCCAATGAGCAGTTCTTC

V: TRBV15
J: TRBJ1-1
D: -
size: -
CDR3: CATSRDGGYEAFF
DNA: TGTGCCACCAGCAGAGATGGGGGATATGAAGCTTTCTTT

V: TRBV7-2
J: TRBJ2-2
D: TRBD2
size: many
CDR3: CASSLRPSGRGNTGELFF
DNA: TGTGCCAGCAGCTTAAGGCCTAGCGGGAGAGGGAACACCGGGGAGCTGTTTTTT

V: TRBV7-6
J: TRBJ2-6
D: -
size: many
CDR3: CASSLAGVGANVLTF
DNA: TGTGCCAGCAGCTTAGCGGGGGTCGGGGCCAACGTCCTGACTTTC

V: TRBV11-1
J: TRBJ1-1
D: TRBD1
size: few
CDR3: CASSAPGQGFMNTEAFF
DNA: TGTGCCAGCAGCGCACCGGGACAGGGCTTTATGAACACTGAAGCTTTCTTT

V: TRBV4-3
J: TRBJ2-7
D: -
size: -
CDR3: CASSQDWGSGEQYF
DNA: TGCGCCAGCAGCCAAGATTGGGGGTCCGGCGAGCAGTACTTC

V: TRBV28
J: TRBJ1-2
D: -
size: many
CDR3: CASSLGGANYGYTF
DNA: TGTGCCAGCAGTTTAGGAGGAGCTAACTATGGCTACACCTTC

V: TRBV11-2
J: TRBJ1-1
D: -
size: few
CDR3: CASSLGPTVNTEAFF
DNA: TGTGCCAGCAGCTTAGGGCCGACGGTGAACACTGAAGCTTTCTTT

V: TRBV5-6
J: TRBJ2-7
D: TRBD1
size: -
CDR3: CASNPTGEDEQYF
DNA: TGTGCCAGCAACCCGACAGGGGAGGACGAGCAGTACTTC

V: TRBV7-2
J: TRBJ2-5
D: TRBD1
size: -
CDR3: CASSLGQGGGETQYF
DNA: TGTGCCAGCAGCTTGGGACAGGGTGGTGGGGAGACCCAGTACTTC

V: TRBV7-2
J: TRBJ2-1
D: -
size: many
CDR3: CASSLAAGPFNEQFF
DNA: TGTGCCAGCAGCTTAGCGGCCGGACCATTCAATGAGCAGTTCTTC

V: TRBV7-6
J: TRBJ1-1
D: TRBD1
size: many
CDR3: CASSLGRGHTEAFF
DNA: TGTGCCAGCAGCTTAGGCAGGGGGCACACTGAAGCTTTCTTT

V: TRBV7-2
J: TRBJ2-3
D: TRBD1
size: -
CDR3: CASRYNRGVTDTQYF
DNA: TGTGCCAGCAGATACAACAGGGGGGTCACAGATACGCAGTATTTT

V: TRBV27
J: TRBJ2-2
D: TRBD1
size: few
CDR3: CASSSGTGYGELFF
DNA: TGTGCCAGCAGCTCCGGGACAGGGTACGGGGAGCTGTTTTTT